The rows below give T cell receptor beta chains drawn from one sample of a study of vaccination effects on CD4 cells after COVID-19. Measured with immunoSEQ multiplex PCR; TCRdb has only the in-frame clones, and not every one. The table records 35,000 to 55,000 clones, around 74% of them present only once. These receptors' antigens are unknown. The material was CD4+ T cells from PBMCs cultured with a peptide pool, obtained before COVID-19 vaccination. The source is a human donor who had a prior SARS-CoV-2 infection. CDR3s include the opening cysteine and the closing phenylalanine or tryptophan. The order of the fields is D gene, clone size, V gene, J gene, CDR3 protein, CDR3 DNA. D genes are given only for firm matches. Not every row has a clone size; where given, it reads once, few, many or a size class.

D: TRBD1; size: .; V: TRBV18; J: TRBJ2-3; CDR3: CASSSTTGTGGTDTQYF; DNA: TGTGCCAGCTCATCAACCACCGGGACAGGGGGCACAGATACGCAGTATTTT
D: .; size: .; V: TRBV6-2/TRBV6-3; J: TRBJ2-1; CDR3: CASSYSRPASFNEQFF; DNA: TGTGCCAGCAGTTACTCGAGGCCCGCATCGTTCAATGAGCAGTTCTTC
D: .; size: .; V: TRBV4-2; J: TRBJ1-4; CDR3: CASSQALGGGEKLFF; DNA: TGTGCCAGCAGCCAAGCTCTGGGGGGAGGGGAAAAACTGTTTTTT
D: TRBD1; size: .; V: TRBV11-3; J: TRBJ2-7; CDR3: CASSIDRVAEQYF; DNA: TGTGCCAGCAGCATTGACAGGGTAGCCGAGCAGTACTTC
D: TRBD1; size: once; V: TRBV5-6; J: TRBJ1-5; CDR3: CASSLGPFSGGKQPQHF; DNA: TGTGCCAGCAGCTTGGGGCCTTTTTCAGGGGGCAAACAGCCCCAGCATTTT
D: .; size: .; V: TRBV14; J: TRBJ2-7; CDR3: CASSQGEGWVFSSEQYF; DNA: TGTGCCAGCAGCCAGGGAGAGGGTTGGGTTTTCTCCAGCGAGCAGTACTTC
D: TRBD1; size: .; V: TRBV6-2/TRBV6-3; J: TRBJ2-7; CDR3: CASSRDRGTFYEQYF; DNA: TGTGCCAGCAGCCGTGACAGGGGGACATTCTACGAGCAGTACTTC
D: TRBD2; size: .; V: TRBV30; J: TRBJ2-4; CDR3: CASDSGGANIQYF; DNA: TGTGCCTCAGATAGCGGGGGGGCAAACATTCAGTACTTC
D: TRBD1; size: .; V: TRBV6-5; J: TRBJ1-2; CDR3: CASSQQGPYGYTF; DNA: TGTGCCAGCAGTCAACAGGGGCCGTATGGCTACACCTTC
D: .; size: .; V: TRBV5-4; J: TRBJ2-7; CDR3: CASSLAFGVREQYF; DNA: TGTGCCAGCAGCTTGGCGTTCGGTGTTCGCGAGCAGTACTTC
D: .; size: .; V: TRBV10-3; J: TRBJ1-2; CDR3: CAIKAGDGLNYGYTF; DNA: TGTGCCATAAAAGCCGGGGACGGATTAAACTATGGCTACACCTTC
D: .; size: many; V: TRBV11-2; J: TRBJ2-7; CDR3: CASSSGYQTGSYEQYF; DNA: TGTGCCAGCAGCTCCGGATACCAGACTGGCTCCTACGAGCAGTACTTC
D: TRBD2; size: .; V: TRBV5-4; J: TRBJ2-1; CDR3: CASSLGARVAGNNEQFF; DNA: TGTGCCAGCAGCTTGGGGGCTCGGGTAGCGGGCAACAATGAGCAGTTCTTC
D: TRBD1; size: .; V: TRBV2; J: TRBJ1-1; CDR3: CASSQDRETEAFF; DNA: TGTGCCAGCAGTCAAGACAGGGAAACTGAAGCTTTCTTT